This entry is about one TCR beta chain. Its antigen remains unidentified. No clone much larger than this one lies a single base away; base qualities are absent. CDR1 DFQATT and CDR2 SNEGSKA were looked up in the germline V gene (reference sequence). From the cysteine through the phenylalanine, the CDR3 covers 13 amino acids. Left in the record is the CDR3 DNA by itself, 39 bases read in frame from the first base. Between the V and J ends, shortened by 6 bases and 5 bases respectively, the junction contains 16 bases. This specimen comes from a study of regulatory T cells in long-lasting Graves disease listed by TCRdb under 2021. Looking at the study overall: Antithyroid drugs had been taken for less than 3 months by newly diagnosed Graves' disease patients. The study took place in China and was registered as a clinical trial. A total of 35 or so samples were covered by TCR sequencing, comprising approximately 13 persistent and approximately 20 newly diagnosed Graves' disease patients. This study used TCR sequencing and RNA sequencing of peripheral blood to compare persistent Graves' disease patients against newly diagnosed Graves' disease patients. What the research found in general, with its limitations: Patients with persistent disease shared more public clonotypes (fewer than 3,000) than newly diagnosed patients did (approximately 1,000). Compared with newly diagnosed patients, persistent Graves' disease patients had lower TCR Shannon entropy and fewer highly expanded clones, which suggests clonal expansion. The study examined only peripheral blood because the primary lesion, thyroid tissue, could not be accessed. As a limitation, the authors acknowledged that the small sample size may reduce accuracy. Sequencing and analysis were restricted to the TCR beta chain. TRBV28, TRBJ1-2 and TRBJ2-5 were preferentially used in persistent disease, while TRBV20-1 and TRBJ2-1 were favored in newly diagnosed disease.

What the time point label conveys for this sample: newly diagnosed GD, antithyroid drugs for less than 3 months. RNA was extracted from PBMCs in TRIzol for both TCR sequencing and RNA sequencing. The diagnosis of Graves' disease was made according to American Thyroid Association guidelines. Recruitment of patients was carried out at an endocrinology department in Xi'an, China. Each patient gave approximately 10 milliliters of peripheral blood, collected in an EDTA anticoagulant tube. Ficoll Paque Plus density gradient separation was used to isolate PBMCs, and no additional T cell sorting was done. RNA quality was checked with an Agilent 2100 Bioanalyzer and agarose gel, and concentration with a NanoDrop 2000. Libraries were built with multiplex PCR. Sequencing was performed on an Illumina HiSeq 4000. iRepertoire HTBI primers and Arm-PCR amplification of CDR3 regions were used to construct TCR beta libraries. Before sequencing, the PCR products underwent gel purification. The paper's data handling went like this. Gene usage analysis of CDR3 amino acid clonotypes relied on the roughly 60 TRBV and about 15 TRBJ segments identified across samples. COPE and FqMerger were used to merge filtered high-quality paired reads into contigs. Contigs were aligned with BLAST to IMGT TRBV, TRBD and TRBJ reference genes, and CDR3 was defined per IMGT. Any clonotype with a frequency above 0.1% was counted as a highly expanded clone. Repertoire diversity was measured by Shannon entropy, and V-J evenness by the Gini coefficient. Clonotypes shared by more than one individual were considered public. TCRdb itself trimmed the public reads at Q25 with fastp, ran MiXCR and retained productive beta chains. Rows are combined by CDR3 protein, so each entry shows the most common genes and DNA. The V and J calls follow TCRdb's processing rather than the paper's. The sample table shows 530,000 or so distinct CDR3 sequences, and around an eighth are seen once. The ten largest clones take up roughly 10% of the sample.

The sample was also linked to a second study, of T cells in Graves' hyperthyroidism and ophthalmopathy. The second study also describes: A patient counted as having stable Graves' hyperthyroidism if no progression to ophthalmopathy occurred over 18 months of follow-up. Hyperthyroidism patients were newly diagnosed, had a disease duration of under 2 months, and were aged 18 to 65 years. Any patient with an uncontrolled infection, another autoimmune disease, pregnancy or lactation was excluded. Diagnoses were established on the basis of clinical symptoms, serum thyroxine and TRAb, thyroid ultrasound, and orbital computed tomography. The TCR CDR3 was subjected to a first round of RT-PCR using the HTBI primer set and the Qiagen OneStep RT-PCR kit. Most expanded thyroid clonotypes (frequency above 0.001) were also found in blood, which suggests that blood repertoires may mirror thyroid immune responses. Ophthalmopathy was separated from stable hyperthyroidism by a 13 V-J signature model, with approximately 85% sensitivity and roughly 84% specificity obtained in cross-validation and 80%/75% obtained in testing. In validation, progression to ophthalmopathy was predicted by the model with nearly 71% sensitivity and 72.22% specificity, a median of approximately 6.5 months before onset. A discovery cohort of about 95 patients, roughly 45 with Graves' ophthalmopathy and over 55 with stable Graves' hyperthyroidism, was used to find distinguishing TCR V-J signatures. Whether ophthalmopathy could be predicted prospectively was tested in an independent validation cohort made up of 18 to 20 hyperthyroidism patients plus 17 patients who later progressed to ophthalmopathy. The approximately 100 discovery patients were divided at random into training and test sets in a 7:3 ratio. The study also compared thyroid tissue and blood T-cell repertoires from about 6 Graves' hyperthyroidism patients. Following sampling, methimazole starting at 30 mg daily was given to hyperthyroidism patients, and high-dose intravenous methylprednisolone was given to ophthalmopathy patients. A second multiplex PCR round built the libraries, followed by size selection and purification. The libraries were sequenced on an Illumina HiSeq2000 using paired-end 100 bp reads. SOAPnuke was used to process the raw data, removing reads that contained adapters or uncalled bases, had a mean Phred below 15, or lacked an exact match to the constant primer or identifier. COPE v1.2.5 was used to merge high-quality paired reads, and clonotypes were defined as unique nucleotide sequences. MiTCR v1.1 was used to align clonotypes to the IMGT TRBV, TRBD and TRBJ reference segments. Only V-J combinations with frequency above 0.0001, covering approximately 99% of repertoires, were analysed. A TCS score was defined as the ratio between F50 (clonal expansion) and ExV (chaos), using BLOSUM62-based TCRdist between CDR3 peptides within each V-J. Welch's t-statistics and random forest reduced around 510 V-J features to roughly 13, which were used in a naive Bayes classifier (R e1071). Sample size was not statistically predetermined, and blinding of investigators to group allocation was not performed. According to the paper, TCR Vbeta CDR3 sequencing was carried out on some 140 peripheral blood samples, which came from over 40 ophthalmopathy, 80 or so hyperthyroidism and about 17 progressor patients.

The sequencing used peripheral blood mononuclear cells (PBMCs), collected at new diagnosis, from a patient treated with antithyroid drugs. This sequence uses TRBV20-1 and TRBJ2-5; the D gene is perhaps TRBD1 or TRBD2, as each covers 5 bases. The sequence was obtained from a man aged 25-40 years with Graves disease. Donor details come from another sample of the same person, matched by shared clones. The DNA sequence is as follows: TGCAGTGCGTCGAGGCGGGCAGGGGAGACCCAGTACTTC. Translated, this is CSASRRAGETQYF.